These T cell receptor beta chains were read from a single sample in a study of blood T cell repertoires in COVID-19. Libraries were prepared by immunoSEQ multiplex PCR; TCRdb keeps only in-frame clonotypes and omits some of them. The data contain 150,000 to 200,000 clones, around 85% of them singletons. Sequenced material: peripheral blood. The source of these receptors is a man aged 65-85 years with active or convalescent COVID-19. Both conserved end residues are part of each CDR3. D genes are given only for firm matches. Only some rows state a clone size, as once, few, many or a class for expanded clones.

v_gene	abundance	j_gene	d_gene	CDR3nt	CDR3aa
TRBV25-1	few	TRBJ1-3	-	TGTGCCAGCAGTGAAAGGGGGATCTCTGGAAACACCATATATTTT	CASSERGISGNTIYF
TRBV7-2	-	TRBJ1-2	-	TGTGCCAGCAGACAAACAGGCCATTACGGCTACACCTTC	CASRQTGHYGYTF
TRBV9	-	TRBJ1-6	TRBD1	TGTGCCAGCAGCGTCCGGGACAGGGGGCTCAATTCACCCCTCCACTTT	CASSVRDRGLNSPLHF
TRBV4-3	-	TRBJ2-5	TRBD1	TGCGCCAGCAGCCACCTAAAAACAGGGGGCTTAGAGACCCAGTACTTC	CASSHLKTGGLETQYF
TRBV6-5	once	TRBJ2-1	-	TGTGCCAGCTCTGGACAGTTCAATGAGCAGTTCTTC	CASSGQFNEQFF
TRBV11-2	-	TRBJ2-5	TRBD1	TGTGCCAGCAGCCAGGGGACAGGGCAAGAGACCCAGTACTTC	CASSQGTGQETQYF
TRBV2	-	TRBJ2-2	-	TGTGCCAGCAGGGATCGGGGACACCTGAACACCGGGGAGCTGTTTTTT	CASRDRGHLNTGELFF
TRBV9	-	TRBJ1-1	TRBD1	TGTGCCAGCACCCGCGGGACAGGGGGCATGAACACTGAAGCTTTCTTT	CASTRGTGGMNTEAFF
TRBV7-2	-	TRBJ1-1	-	TGTGCCAGCAGCTCCTTCTTTGTCAGGGGTTTCTTT	CASSSFFVRGFF
TRBV5-1	-	TRBJ2-7	-	TGCGCCAGCAGCCCCTCAGTTTCCTACGAGCAGTACTTC	CASSPSVSYEQYF
TRBV6-2/TRBV6-3	few	TRBJ1-1	-	TGTGCCAGCAGTTGGGGTCGGGGCACTGAAGCTTTCTTT	CASSWGRGTEAFF
TRBV7-9	-	TRBJ1-2	TRBD1	TGTGCCAGCAGCTTATCAGGACAGGGCTCAGGCTACACCTTC	CASSLSGQGSGYTF
TRBV7-6	-	TRBJ2-1	-	TGTGCCAGCAGCATAGGGCAGATCTACAATGAGCAGTTCTTC	CASSIGQIYNEQFF
TRBV5-1	many	TRBJ2-2	-	TGCGCCAGCAGCTTAACCACTAACACCGGGGAGCTGTTTTTT	CASSLTTNTGELFF
TRBV5-1	-	TRBJ2-2	TRBD2	TGCGCCAGCAGTGCTAAGCGGGAGGGTCCCACCGGGGAGCTGTTTTTT	CASSAKREGPTGELFF
TRBV18	-	TRBJ2-3	-	TGTGCCAGCTCACTAGAGGACACAGATACGCAGTATTTT	CASSLEDTDTQYF
TRBV19	-	TRBJ1-1	-	TGTGCCAGTATTCCCAGGGGCCGTAGGAACACTGAAGCTTTCTTT	CASIPRGRRNTEAFF
TRBV7-2	-	TRBJ1-2	-	TGTGCCAGCAGCTTAGAGGGGGGATGGGAGGGAAAAGGGTATGGCTACACCTTC	CASSLEGGWEGKGYGYTF
TRBV15	few	TRBJ2-5	TRBD1	TGTGCCACCAGCAGAGGGGACAGTTTTTACCAAGAGACCCAGTACTTC	CATSRGDSFYQETQYF
TRBV4-3	once	TRBJ2-3	-	TGCGCCAGCAGCCAAGTTAGGGGCGGCAGCACAGATACGCAGTATTTT	CASSQVRGGSTDTQYF
TRBV4-3	-	TRBJ2-1	TRBD2	TGCGCCAGCAGCCAAGAGGGCGTCTGGCTAGCGGGAGAACATGAGCAGTTCTTC	CASSQEGVWLAGEHEQFF
TRBV5-1	-	TRBJ2-5	-	TGCGCCAGCAGCTTGGTCTTCCAAGAGACCCAGTACTTC	CASSLVFQETQYF
TRBV7-9	-	TRBJ1-3	-	TGTGCCAGCAGCACAGGGTTGACTGGAAACACCATATATTTT	CASSTGLTGNTIYF
TRBV7-2	once	TRBJ2-1	-	TGTGCCAGCAGCCAGGGCCTCTACAATGAGCAGTTCTTC	CASSQGLYNEQFF
TRBV2	-	TRBJ1-1	TRBD1	TGTGCCAGCACCCAGGGGGCAGCCACTGAAGCTTTCTTT	CASTQGAATEAFF